This record concerns one T cell receptor (beta chain) sequence. The sample is drawn from a study of T cells after yellow fever vaccination. Each CDR3 protein is one row after TCRdb ran MiXCR on the 5' RACE reads. The sample holds around 600,000 distinct CDR3 sequences, over 9% seen once. This receptor was taken from a man in his thirties or forties who received the YFV17D yellow fever vaccine. Source: PBMCs, taken on the day of the yellow fever booster vaccination.

The CDR3 reads CASSRTPPYEQYF. The CDR3 bases are TGTGCCAGCAGTCGGACTCCTCCCTACGAGCAGTACTTC. The V and J genes are TRBV28 and TRBJ2-7; D may be TRBD2 (5 bases). CDR3 length: 13 amino acids. Deletions cut 5 bases from V and 2 bases from J, with 10 bases between. Germline CDR1 is MDHEN and CDR2 is SYDVKM.